Below, one TCR beta chain is given with its context. Its antigen is currently unknown. The data are from a study of T-cell memory formation after mild COVID-19. Looking at the study overall: TCR clusters were largely donor specific. Study conclusions and caveats: Contracting clones, day 15 to 85, had balanced CD4/CD8, and later expanders favored CD4+.

Researchers used 5'RACE with constant-segment primers to make TCR alpha and TCR beta cDNA libraries that carry sample barcodes and UMIs. TCRdb re-derived calls from the 5' RACE reads in MiXCR, one entry per CDR3 protein. The data contain about 340,000 distinct CDR3 sequences, 20% to 25% of them seen just once; the ten biggest clones take up around 23%. This receptor was identified in a young man who had mild COVID-19 (a few samples of this study predate the infection). Cell type and time point are not known. Sequences were obtained from PBMCs or a T cell subset sorted from them (not recorded which).

The CDR3 coding sequence is TGCAGTGCTAGAGAAGTCCCCCAGACAGATACGCAGTATTTT. Protein sequence: CSAREVPQTDTQYF. The V call is TRBV20-1, the J call TRBJ2-3; no definite D call. V was shortened by 0 bases and J by 3 bases, with 10 bases between the two germline ends. The CDR3 covers 14 residues. CDR1 DFQATT and CDR2 SNEGSKA come from the germline V gene (reference sequence).